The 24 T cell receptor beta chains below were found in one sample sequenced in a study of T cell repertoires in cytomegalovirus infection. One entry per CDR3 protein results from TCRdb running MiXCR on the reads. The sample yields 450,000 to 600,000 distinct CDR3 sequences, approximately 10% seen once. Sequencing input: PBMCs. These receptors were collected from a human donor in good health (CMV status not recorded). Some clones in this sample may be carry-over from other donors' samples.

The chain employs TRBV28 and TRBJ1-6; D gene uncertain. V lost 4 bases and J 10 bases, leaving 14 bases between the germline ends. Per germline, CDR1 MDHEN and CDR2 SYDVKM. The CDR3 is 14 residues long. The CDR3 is CASSSPQKGSPLHF. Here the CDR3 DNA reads TGTGCCAGCAGTTCCCCCCAAAAGGGATCACCCCTCCACTTT.

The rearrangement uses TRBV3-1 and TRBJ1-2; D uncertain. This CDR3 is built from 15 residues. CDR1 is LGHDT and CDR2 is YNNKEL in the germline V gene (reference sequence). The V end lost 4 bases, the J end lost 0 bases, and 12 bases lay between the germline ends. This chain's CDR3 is CASSLGPTTNYGYTF. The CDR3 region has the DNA TGTGCCAGCAGCCTTGGACCGACGACTAACTATGGCTACACCTTC.

This CDR3 reads CASSFGGGWMEPQHF. The CDR3 coding sequence is TGTGCCAGCAGCTTCGGGGGAGGTTGGATGGAGCCCCAGCATTTT. The V and J genes are TRBV5-5 and TRBJ1-5, with D perhaps TRBD1 (5 bases). Germline CDR1 is SGHKS and CDR2 is YYEKEE (reference sequence). V was trimmed by 2 bases and J by 8 bases, leaving 17 bases between them. The CDR3 runs 15 residues.

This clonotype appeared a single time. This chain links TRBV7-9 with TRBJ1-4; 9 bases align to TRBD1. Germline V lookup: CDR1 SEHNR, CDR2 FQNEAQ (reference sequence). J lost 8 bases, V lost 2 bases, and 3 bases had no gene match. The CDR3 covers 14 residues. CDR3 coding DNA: TGTGCCAGCAGCTTACGGGACAGGGTCGAAAAACTGTTTTTT. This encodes CASSLRDRVEKLFF.

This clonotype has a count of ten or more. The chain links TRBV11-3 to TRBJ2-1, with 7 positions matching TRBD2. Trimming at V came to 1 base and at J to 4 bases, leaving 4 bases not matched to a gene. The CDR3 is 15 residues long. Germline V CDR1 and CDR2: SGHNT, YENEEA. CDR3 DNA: TGTGCCAGCAGCTTAGCAGATAGCGGGTACAATGAGCAGTTCTTC. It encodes CASSLADSGYNEQFF. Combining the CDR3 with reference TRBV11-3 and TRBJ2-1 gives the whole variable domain EAGVVQSPRYKIIEKKQPVAFWCNPISGHNTLYWYLQNLGQGPELLIRYENEEAVDDSQLPKDRFSAERLKGVDSTLKIQPAELGDSAVYLCASSLADSGYNEQFFGPGTRLTVL.

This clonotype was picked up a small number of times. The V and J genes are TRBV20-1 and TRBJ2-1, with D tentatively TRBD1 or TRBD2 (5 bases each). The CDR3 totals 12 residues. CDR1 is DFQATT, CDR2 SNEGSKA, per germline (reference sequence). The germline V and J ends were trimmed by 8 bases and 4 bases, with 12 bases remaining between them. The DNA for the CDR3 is TGCAGTACCAGGGACGGATACAATGAGCAGTTCTTC. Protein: CSTRDGYNEQFF.

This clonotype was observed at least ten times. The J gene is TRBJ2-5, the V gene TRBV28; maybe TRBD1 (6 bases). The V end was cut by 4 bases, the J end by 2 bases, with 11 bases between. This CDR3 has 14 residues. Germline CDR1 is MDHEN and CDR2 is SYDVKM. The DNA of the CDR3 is TGTGCCAGCAGTTCCCGACAGGTACAAGAGACCCAGTACTTC. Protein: CASSSRQVQETQYF.

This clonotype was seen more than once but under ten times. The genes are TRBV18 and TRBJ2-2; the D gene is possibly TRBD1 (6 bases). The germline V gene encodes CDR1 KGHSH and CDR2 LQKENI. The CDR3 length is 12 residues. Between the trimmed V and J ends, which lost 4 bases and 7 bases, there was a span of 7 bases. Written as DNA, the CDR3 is TGTGCCAGCTCACGGACAGACGGGGAGCTGTTTTTT. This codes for CASSRTDGELFF.

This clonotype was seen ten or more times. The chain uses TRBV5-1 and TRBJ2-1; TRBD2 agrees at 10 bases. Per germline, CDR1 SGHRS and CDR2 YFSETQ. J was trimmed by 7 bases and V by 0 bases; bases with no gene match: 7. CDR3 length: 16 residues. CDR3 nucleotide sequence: TGCGCCAGCAGCTTGGCCTTGGTAGCGGGAGGTAATGAGCAGTTCTTC. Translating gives CASSLALVAGGNEQFF.

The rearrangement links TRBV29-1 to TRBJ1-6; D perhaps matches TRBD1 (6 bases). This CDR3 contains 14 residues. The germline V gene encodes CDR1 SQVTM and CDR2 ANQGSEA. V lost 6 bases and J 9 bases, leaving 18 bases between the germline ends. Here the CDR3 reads CSVKVAGVGSPLHF. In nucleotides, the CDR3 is TGCAGCGTGAAAGTGGCAGGGGTGGGTTCACCCCTCCACTTT.

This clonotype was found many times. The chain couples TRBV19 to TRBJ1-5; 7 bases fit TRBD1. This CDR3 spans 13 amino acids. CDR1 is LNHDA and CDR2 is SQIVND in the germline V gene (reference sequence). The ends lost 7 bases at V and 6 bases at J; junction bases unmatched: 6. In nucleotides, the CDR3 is TGTGCCAGTACCACAGGGGTAAGTCAGCCCCAGCATTTT. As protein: CASTTGVSQPQHF.

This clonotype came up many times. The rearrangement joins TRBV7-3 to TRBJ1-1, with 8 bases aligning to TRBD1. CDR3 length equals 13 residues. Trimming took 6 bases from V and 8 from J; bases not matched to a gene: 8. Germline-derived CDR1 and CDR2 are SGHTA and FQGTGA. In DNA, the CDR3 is TGTGCCAGCAGTCGGACAGGGTCCCCGGAAGCTTTCTTT. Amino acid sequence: CASSRTGSPEAFF.

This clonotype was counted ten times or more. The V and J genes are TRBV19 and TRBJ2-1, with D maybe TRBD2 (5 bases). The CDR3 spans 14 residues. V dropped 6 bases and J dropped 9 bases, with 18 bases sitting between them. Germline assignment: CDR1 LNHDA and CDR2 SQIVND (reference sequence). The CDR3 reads CASSISGKSREQFF. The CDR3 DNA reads TGTGCCAGTAGCATATCCGGGAAGAGTCGTGAGCAGTTCTTC.

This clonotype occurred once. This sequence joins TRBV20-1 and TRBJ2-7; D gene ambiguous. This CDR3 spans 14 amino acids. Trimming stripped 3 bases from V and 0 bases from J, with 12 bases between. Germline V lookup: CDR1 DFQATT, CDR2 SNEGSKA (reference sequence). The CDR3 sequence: CSASRFASSYEQYF. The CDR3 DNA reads TGCAGTGCTAGTCGTTTCGCGAGCTCCTACGAGCAGTACTTC.

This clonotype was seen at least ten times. The DNA of the CDR3 is TGTGCCAGCAGTCCCAGGGGGGAGTGGGGCACTGAAGCTTTCTTT. Translated: CASSPRGEWGTEAFF. V usage is TRBV28 and J usage is TRBJ1-1, with 7 bases matching TRBD1. The J segment lost 4 bases and the V segment lost 5 bases, leaving 10 bases of the junction unmatched. The CDR3 spans 15 residues. The V gene's germline CDR1 is MDHEN and CDR2 SYDVKM.

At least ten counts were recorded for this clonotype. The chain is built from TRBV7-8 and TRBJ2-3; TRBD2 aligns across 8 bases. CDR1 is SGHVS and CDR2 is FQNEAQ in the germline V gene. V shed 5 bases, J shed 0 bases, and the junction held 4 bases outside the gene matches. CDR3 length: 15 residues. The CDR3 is CASSLIAGSTDTQYF. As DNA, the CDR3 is TGTGCCAGCAGCCTTATAGCGGGAAGCACAGATACGCAGTATTTT.

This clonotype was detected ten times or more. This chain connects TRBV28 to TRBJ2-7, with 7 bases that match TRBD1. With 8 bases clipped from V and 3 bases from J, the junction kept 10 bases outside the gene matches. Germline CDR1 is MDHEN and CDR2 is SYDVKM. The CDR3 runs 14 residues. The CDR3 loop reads CASGQAYRGYEQYF. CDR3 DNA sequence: TGTGCCAGCGGGCAGGCTTACAGGGGCTACGAGCAGTACTTC.

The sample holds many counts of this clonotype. CDR3 coding DNA: TGTGCCAGCAGCTTGGTCGGGGTTGGAGAAAAACTGTTTTTT. Translating gives CASSLVGVGEKLFF. The chain recombines TRBV5-4 with TRBJ1-4; D not certain. CDR3 size: 14 residues. V lost 0 bases and J 8 bases, leaving 11 bases between the germline ends. Germline lookup yields CDR1 SGHNT and CDR2 YYREEE (reference sequence).

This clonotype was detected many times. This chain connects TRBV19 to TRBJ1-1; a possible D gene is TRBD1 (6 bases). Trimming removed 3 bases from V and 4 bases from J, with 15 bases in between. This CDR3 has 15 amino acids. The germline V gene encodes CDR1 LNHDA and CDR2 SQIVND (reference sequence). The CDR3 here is CASSIPRGGFTEAFF. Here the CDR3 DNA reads TGTGCCAGTAGTATTCCCAGGGGAGGTTTCACTGAAGCTTTCTTT.

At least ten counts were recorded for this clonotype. CDR3 sequence: CASSVGGGELFF. Written as DNA, the CDR3 is TGTGCCAGCAGCGTCGGGGGCGGGGAGCTGTTTTTT. V is TRBV9 and J is TRBJ2-2; D is possibly TRBD2 (6 bases). The germline V gene encodes CDR1 SGDLS and CDR2 YYNGEE. The CDR3 extends over 12 amino acids. V was trimmed by 2 bases and J by 7 bases, leaving 6 bases between them. The full variable domain, completed using reference TRBV9 and TRBJ2-2, is DSGVTQTPKHLITATGQRVTLRCSPRSGDLSVYWYQQSLDQGLQFLIQYYNGEERAKGNILERFSAQQFPDLHSELNLSSLELGDSALYFCASSVGGGELFFGEGSRLTVL.

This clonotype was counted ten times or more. In DNA, the CDR3 is TGTGCCAGCAGCTTAGGGCGGGGGTACGAGCAGTACTTC. Translation: CASSLGRGYEQYF. The chain employs TRBV7-2 and TRBJ2-7; 7 nucleotides agree with TRBD2. CDR3 length equals 13 residues. V dropped 1 base and J dropped 4; count of bases not matched to a gene: 1. From germline, CDR1 is SGHTA and CDR2 FQGNSA.

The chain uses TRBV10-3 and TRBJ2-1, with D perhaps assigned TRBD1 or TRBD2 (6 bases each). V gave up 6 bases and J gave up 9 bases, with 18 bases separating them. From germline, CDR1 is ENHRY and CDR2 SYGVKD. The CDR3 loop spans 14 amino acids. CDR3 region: CAIREGDRIGEQFF. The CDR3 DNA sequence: TGTGCCATCAGGGAGGGAGACAGGATTGGTGAGCAGTTCTTC.

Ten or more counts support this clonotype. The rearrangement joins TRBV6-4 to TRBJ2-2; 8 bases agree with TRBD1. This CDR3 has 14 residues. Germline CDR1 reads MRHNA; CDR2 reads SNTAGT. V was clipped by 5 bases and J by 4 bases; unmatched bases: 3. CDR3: CASSPTGGTGELFF. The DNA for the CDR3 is TGTGCCAGCAGTCCTACAGGGGGCACCGGGGAGCTGTTTTTT.

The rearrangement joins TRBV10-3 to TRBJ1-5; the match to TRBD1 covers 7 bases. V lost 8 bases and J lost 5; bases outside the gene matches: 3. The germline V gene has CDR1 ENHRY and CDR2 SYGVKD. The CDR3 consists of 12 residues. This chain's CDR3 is CAIGTADQPQHF. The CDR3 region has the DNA TGTGCCATCGGGACAGCTGATCAGCCCCAGCATTTT.